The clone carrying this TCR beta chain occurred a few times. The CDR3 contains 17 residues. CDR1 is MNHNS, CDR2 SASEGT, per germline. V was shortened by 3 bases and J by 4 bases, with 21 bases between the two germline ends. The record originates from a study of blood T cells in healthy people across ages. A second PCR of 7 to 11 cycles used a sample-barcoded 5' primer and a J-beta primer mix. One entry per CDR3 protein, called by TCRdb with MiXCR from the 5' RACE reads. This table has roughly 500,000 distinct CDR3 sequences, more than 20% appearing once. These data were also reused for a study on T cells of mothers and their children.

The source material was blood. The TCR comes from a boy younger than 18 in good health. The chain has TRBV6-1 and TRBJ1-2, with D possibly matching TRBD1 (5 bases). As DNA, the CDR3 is TGTGCCAGCAGTGACATCCGGGGAGGAGCAGGGTTCTATGGCTACACCTTC. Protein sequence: CASSDIRGGAGFYGYTF.